This T cell receptor (beta chain) derives from a study of blood T cell repertoires in COVID-19. For the study at large: Material from acute and convalescent COVID-19 was sourced from the United States, Italy and Spain.

Clones were read by immunoSEQ multiplex PCR, and TCRdb kept only the in-frame ones, dropping some. The table shows 150,000 to 200,000 clones, with 81% occurring only once. The CDR3 runs 14 residues. V was pared by 1 base and J by 4 bases, with 8 bases between. Germline values: CDR1 SGHTA, CDR2 FQGNSA. This TCR came from a woman of 80 years or more with COVID-19, enrolled during active disease. This chain joins TRBV7-2 and TRBJ2-1; unclear D gene. Sequences were obtained from peripheral blood. CDR3 nucleotides: TGTGCCAGCAGCTTAGTGGGCTCTTACAATGAGCAGTTCTTC. The encoded protein is CASSLVGSYNEQFF. The complete variable domain, with remaining parts taken from reference TRBV7-2 and TRBJ2-1, reads GAGVSQSPSNKVTEKGKDVELRCDPISGHTALYWYRQSLGQGLEFLIYFQGNSAPDKSGLPSDRFSAERTGGSVSTLTIQRTQQEDSAVYLCASSLVGSYNEQFFGPGTRLTVL.